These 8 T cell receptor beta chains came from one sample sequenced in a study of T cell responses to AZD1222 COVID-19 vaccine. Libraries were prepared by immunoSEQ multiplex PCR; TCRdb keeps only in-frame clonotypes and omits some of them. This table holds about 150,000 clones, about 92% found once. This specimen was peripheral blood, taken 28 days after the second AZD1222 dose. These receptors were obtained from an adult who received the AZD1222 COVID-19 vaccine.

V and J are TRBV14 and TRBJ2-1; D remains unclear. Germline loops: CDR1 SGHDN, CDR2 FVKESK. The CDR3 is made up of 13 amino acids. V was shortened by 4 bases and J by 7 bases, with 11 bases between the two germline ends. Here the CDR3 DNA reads TGTGCCAGCAGCCTAAACACAGATAATGAGCAGTTCTTC. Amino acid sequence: CASSLNTDNEQFF. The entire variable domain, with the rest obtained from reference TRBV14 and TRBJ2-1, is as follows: EAGVTQFPSHSVIEKGQTVTLRCDPISGHDNLYWYRRVMGKEIKFLLHFVKESKQDESGMPNNRFLAERTGGTYSTLKVQPAELEDSGVYFCASSLNTDNEQFFGPGTRLTVL.

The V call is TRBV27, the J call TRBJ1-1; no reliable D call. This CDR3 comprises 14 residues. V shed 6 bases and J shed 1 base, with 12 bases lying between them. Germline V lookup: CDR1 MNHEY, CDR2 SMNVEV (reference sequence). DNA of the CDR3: TGTGCCAGCAGGTCTAGGGAGGAGAACACTGAAGCTTTCTTT. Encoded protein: CASRSREENTEAFF.

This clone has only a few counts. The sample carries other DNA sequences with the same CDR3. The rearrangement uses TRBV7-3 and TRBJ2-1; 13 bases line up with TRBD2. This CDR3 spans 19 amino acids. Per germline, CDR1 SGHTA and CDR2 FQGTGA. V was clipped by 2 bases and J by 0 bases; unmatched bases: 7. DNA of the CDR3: TGTGCCAGCAGCTTAGTACTAGCGGGAGGGCCGAGCTCCTACAATGAGCAGTTCTTC. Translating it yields CASSLVLAGGPSSYNEQFF.

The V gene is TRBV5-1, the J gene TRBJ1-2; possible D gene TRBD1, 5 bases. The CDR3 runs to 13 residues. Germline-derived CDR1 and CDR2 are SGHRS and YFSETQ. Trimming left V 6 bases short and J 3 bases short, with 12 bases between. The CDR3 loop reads CASTADSHYGYTF. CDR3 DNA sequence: TGCGCCAGCACAGCCGACAGTCACTATGGCTACACCTTC.

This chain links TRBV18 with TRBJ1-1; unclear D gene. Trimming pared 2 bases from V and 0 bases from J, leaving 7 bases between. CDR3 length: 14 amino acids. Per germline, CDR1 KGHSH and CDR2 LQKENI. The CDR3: CASSPAEMNTEAFF. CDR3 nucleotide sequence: TGTGCCAGCTCACCAGCGGAGATGAACACTGAAGCTTTCTTT.

Here the CDR3 reads CASSHSSLAANNEQFF. The CDR3 DNA follows: TGCGCCAGCAGCCACTCGTCGCTAGCGGCCAACAATGAGCAGTTCTTC. The chain employs TRBV4-1 and TRBJ2-1; 7 bases agree with TRBD2. Germline trimming cut 3 bases from V and 5 bases from J; bases unmatched to any gene: 10. This CDR3 comprises 16 residues. CDR1 is MGHRA and CDR2 is YSYEKL in the germline V gene.

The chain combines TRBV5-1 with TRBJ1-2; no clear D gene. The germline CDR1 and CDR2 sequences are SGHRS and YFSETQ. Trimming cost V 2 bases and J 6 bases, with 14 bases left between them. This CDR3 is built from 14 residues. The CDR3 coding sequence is TGCGCCAGCAGCTTAAACCAAAATCCCCATGGCTACACCTTC. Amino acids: CASSLNQNPHGYTF.

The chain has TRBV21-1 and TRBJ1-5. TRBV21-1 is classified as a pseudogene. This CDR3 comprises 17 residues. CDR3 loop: CASSPKGLVHSNQPQHF. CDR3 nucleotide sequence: TGTGCCAGCAGCCCGAAAGGGTTGGTACATAGCAATCAGCCCCAGCATTTT.